This TCR beta chain is from a study of cytomegalovirus exposure and HLA in healthy donors. Whole-study results and caveats: Most TCR sequences showed up rarely, but some public TCRs showed up in many donors. Overall, under 200 TCR beta chains were annotated as cytomegalovirus-associated. Later analysis associated a missense DCLRE1C variant with TCR beta V- and J-gene trimming.

The CDR3 covers 15 residues. Germline V lookup: CDR1 SGHAT, CDR2 FQNNGV. The ends lost 4 bases at V and 0 bases at J; junction bases unmatched: 6. This clone was found a few times. Its antigen remains unidentified. The PCR used 60 Vbeta and 13 Jbeta primers. Using immunoSEQ multiplex PCR, the repertoire was profiled, and TCRdb retains in-frame clones only, with some absent. This table holds 200,000 to 250,000 clones, under 90% found once. As for the donors, each was a healthy bone marrow donor. Sequencing was carried out using PBMCs. The chain carries TRBV11-2 and TRBJ2-7, with 7 bases that match TRBD1. This TCR came from a human donor in good health. The chain's CDR3 is CASSSLTGSSYEQYF. The CDR3 DNA is TGTGCCAGCAGCTCTCTGACAGGGAGCTCCTACGAGCAGTACTTC.